These 5 T cell receptor beta chains were sequenced from one sample in a study of blood T cell repertoires in COVID-19. Data came from immunoSEQ multiplex PCR; TCRdb stores just in-frame clones and leaves some out. The sample has a few hundred thousand clones; roughly 90% are singletons. Sequences were obtained from peripheral blood. The receptor set was obtained from a man aged 50-60 years with acute or convalescent COVID-19.

J is TRBJ1-2 and V is TRBV3-1 (or the pseudogene TRBV3-2); no definite D call. V lost 1 base to trimming and J lost 5 bases, with 11 bases between them. Germline CDR1 reads LGHDT; CDR2 reads YNNKEL (reference sequence). The CDR3 is made up of 14 amino acids. The CDR3 here is CASSQVGQTYGYTF. The CDR3 coding sequence is TGTGCCAGCAGCCAAGTGGGCCAAACTTATGGCTACACCTTC.

V and J are TRBV18 and TRBJ2-7, with 8 bases identical to TRBD1. The CDR3 runs to 17 residues. CDR1 and CDR2 (germline): KGHSH, LQKENI. V was pared by 6 bases and J by 3 bases, with 16 bases of the junction left unmatched. This chain's CDR3 is CASSPEYSTGDVYEQYF. CDR3 DNA: TGTGCCAGCTCGCCGGAATACTCGACAGGGGACGTCTACGAGCAGTACTTC.

The chain employs TRBV9 and TRBJ1-5, with TRBD1 matching 7 bases. J lost 8 bases, V lost 4 bases, and 9 bases had no gene match. CDR3 length: 14 residues. Germline lookup yields CDR1 SGDLS and CDR2 YYNGEE. CDR3 protein: CASSPSDRFEPQHF. For the CDR3, the DNA is TGTGCCAGCAGCCCTTCGGACAGGTTTGAGCCCCAGCATTTT.

This clone was seen once. The rearrangement links TRBV29-1 to TRBJ2-3, with unresolved D. This CDR3 spans 11 amino acids. The germline V gene has CDR1 SQVTM and CDR2 ANQGSEA. Deletions cut 7 bases from V and 9 bases from J, with 14 bases between. The CDR3 reads CSATTEPTQYF. CDR3 sequence (DNA): TGCAGCGCCACGACGGAGCCAACGCAGTATTTT.

This chain uses TRBV15 with TRBJ2-1; D unclear. CDR3 length: 15 residues. V was clipped by 5 bases and J by 3 bases, with 14 bases between them. Germline V gene sequence: CDR1 LNHNV, CDR2 YYDKDF (reference sequence). The CDR3 spells CATSPQAPLYNEQFF. Written as DNA, the CDR3 is TGTGCCACCAGCCCCCAGGCTCCCCTCTACAATGAGCAGTTCTTC.